This is a list of T cell receptor beta chains from one sample in a study of blood T cell repertoires in COVID-19. The method was immunoSEQ multiplex PCR; TCRdb's version includes in-frame clones alone and lacks a portion of them. In the table there are 200,000 to 300,000 clones, about 91% of which are singletons. The sample comprised PBMCs or T cells enriched from blood (not recorded which). Receptor source: a woman in her thirties or forties with acute COVID-19. Both conserved end residues are part of each CDR3. The order of the fields is J gene, D gene, clone size, CDR3 length, V gene, CDR3 DNA, CDR3 protein. The D gene is left open where the match is weak. Clone sizes are given selectively: once, few, many, or a class where the clone is expanded.

>TRBJ1-1|TRBD1|NA|16|TRBV18
TGTGCCAGCTCACCTACAGGACAGGGGGCAATTTCTGAAGCTTTCTTT
CASSPTGQGAISEAFF
>TRBJ2-3|NA|once|12|TRBV29-1
TGCAGCGTCCGTTTCCAGGGGCATACGCAGTATTTT
CSVRFQGHTQYF
>TRBJ2-2|TRBD1|NA|15|TRBV19
TGTGCCAGTAGTCTCTCCGGGACAGGGTTCGGGGAGCTGTTTTTT
CASSLSGTGFGELFF
>TRBJ1-2|NA|NA|13|TRBV19
TGTGCCAGTACCCAGGACAGCCTGTATGGCTACACCTTC
CASTQDSLYGYTF
>TRBJ1-1|NA|few|15|TRBV4-2
TGTGCCAGCAGCCAAGGGGCGGGGGGCAACACTGAAGCTTTCTTT
CASSQGAGGNTEAFF
>TRBJ2-7|NA|NA|12|TRBV7-2
TGTGCCAGCAGCTTAGAGGTGGGGCGTCGGTACTTC
CASSLEVGRRYF
>TRBJ2-1|TRBD1|NA|15|TRBV24-1
TGTGCCACCAGTGAGCAGGGGGCGCGAGCCAATGAGCAGTTCTTC
CATSEQGARANEQFF
>TRBJ1-2|NA|NA|12|TRBV11-2
TGTGCCAGCAGCCCGCAGGGATATGGCTACACCTTC
CASSPQGYGYTF
>TRBJ1-1|NA|few|12|TRBV12-3/TRBV12-4
TGTGCCAGCAGTTTGGGCCACCGTGAAGCTTTCTTT
CASSLGHREAFF
>TRBJ1-1|NA|NA|17|TRBV18
TGTGCCAGCTCACCACTATCAGGAGGGAGGGGAACAACTGAAGCTTTCTTT
CASSPLSGGRGTTEAFF
>TRBJ2-2|NA|NA|15|TRBV7-8
TGTGCCAGCAGCTTAGCGGGAGGAGCTACCGGGGAGCTGTTTTTT
CASSLAGGATGELFF
>TRBJ1-5|TRBD1|NA|16|TRBV6-1
TGTGCCAGCAGTGACGTCCCCCAGGGGGCATTTCAGCCCCAGCATTTT
CASSDVPQGAFQPQHF
>TRBJ2-5|NA|NA|14|TRBV19
TGTGCCAGTAGTCCTATCAGCGGACAAGAGACCCAGTACTTC
CASSPISGQETQYF
>TRBJ2-1|TRBD2|NA|15|TRBV10-2
TGCGCCAGCGGCCCGCCCGGGACTAGTTATAATGAGCAGTTCTTC
CASGPPGTSYNEQFF
>TRBJ1-4|TRBD1|NA|14|TRBV11-3
TGTGCCAGCAGGGGACAGGGCGCTTATGAAAAACTGTTTTTT
CASRGQGAYEKLFF
>TRBJ1-1|NA|NA|12|TRBV29-1
TGCAGCGTTGGAGGCCGAGACACTGAAGCTTTCTTT
CSVGGRDTEAFF
>TRBJ1-2|NA|NA|12|TRBV9
TGTGCCAGCACCGGAGAGGGCTATGGCTACACCTTC
CASTGEGYGYTF
>TRBJ1-2|TRBD1|NA|17|TRBV10-1
TGCGCCAGCATCGGGGGGGACAGGGAAAAGACGAACTATGGCTACACCTTC
CASIGGDREKTNYGYTF
>TRBJ2-3|NA|NA|15|TRBV6-1
TGTGCCAGCAGTGAGGGGAGTTCGGGTACAGATACGCAGTATTTT
CASSEGSSGTDTQYF
>TRBJ1-2|TRBD1|NA|15|TRBV9
TGTGCCAGCAGCGAAAATGTTCATACAGGGGATGGCTACACCTTC
CASSENVHTGDGYTF
>TRBJ2-1|NA|NA|14|TRBV11-3
TGTGCCTCCGCGCCCAGGGACTCGGCGGATGAGCAGTTCTTC
CASAPRDSADEQFF
>TRBJ2-1|NA|NA|12|TRBV5-1
TGCGCCAGCAGCCCTAAATCGTATGAGCAGTTCTTC
CASSPKSYEQFF
>TRBJ1-5|NA|NA|15|TRBV7-8
TGTGCCAGCAGCTTAGGTGGAGGCTCCAATCAGCCCCAGCATTTT
CASSLGGGSNQPQHF
>TRBJ2-7|TRBD2|NA|14|TRBV6-2/TRBV6-3
TGTGCCAGCAGTACCTACAGAGCGGGAGTCGAGCAGTACTTC
CASSTYRAGVEQYF
>TRBJ1-4|TRBD1|NA|16|TRBV7-9
TGTGCCAGCAGCTTAGCCCCCGCAGGGGGCCTCCCAAAACTGTTTTTT
CASSLAPAGGLPKLFF
>TRBJ2-1|NA|NA|15|TRBV9
TGTGCCAGCAGCATCTCTTCCGGGACACCGCATGAGCAGTTCTTC
CASSISSGTPHEQFF
>TRBJ2-1|TRBD2|once|18|TRBV19
TGTGCCAGTAGTATTCAGGGACTAGCGGGAGGGGCCTACAATGAGCAGTTCTTC
CASSIQGLAGGAYNEQFF
>TRBJ2-5|NA|NA|11|TRBV18
TGTGCCAGCTCACCAGAGGAGACCCAGTACTTC
CASSPEETQYF
>TRBJ2-1|TRBD1|NA|15|TRBV18
TGTGCCAGCTCACCAGGGACAGGGGTCTACAATGAGCAGTTCTTC
CASSPGTGVYNEQFF
>TRBJ1-1|TRBD1|NA|15|TRBV5-4
TGTGCCAGCAGCCAAACAGGGGGGACGGACACTGAAGCTTTCTTT
CASSQTGGTDTEAFF
>TRBJ2-5|NA|once|11|TRBV3-1/TRBV3-2
TGTGCCAGCCAGGGGTCGGAGACCCAGTACTTC
CASQGSETQYF
>TRBJ1-2|TRBD1|NA|12|TRBV12-3/TRBV12-4
TGTGCCAGCAGGGGACAGCCGGGTGGCTACACCTTC
CASRGQPGGYTF
>TRBJ2-7|NA|NA|13|TRBV10-2
TGCGCCAGCAAAACCATAGCTTCTGGCGAGCAGTACTTC
CASKTIASGEQYF
>TRBJ2-1|TRBD2|NA|14|TRBV30
TGTGCCTGGAGGGGGCTAGCGGCCTACAATGAGCAGTTCTTC
CAWRGLAAYNEQFF
>TRBJ2-3|NA|NA|14|TRBV13
TGTGCCAGCAGCTTCCTCCTAGAACCCCGTACGCAGTATTTT
CASSFLLEPRTQYF
>TRBJ2-5|NA|NA|11|TRBV12-3/TRBV12-4
TGTGCCAGTTTAGCTCGGGAGACCCAGTACTTC
CASLARETQYF
>TRBJ1-3|NA|NA|17|TRBV6-7
TGTGCCAGCAGTTACCGCGACAGATCGTACTCTGGAAACACCATATATTTT
CASSYRDRSYSGNTIYF
>TRBJ2-5|TRBD2|NA|16|TRBV5-4
TGTGCCAGCAGGGGGGCAGCGGGAGGAGAACAAGAGACCCAGTACTTC
CASRGAAGGEQETQYF
>TRBJ1-2|NA|NA|14|TRBV18
TGTGCCAGCTCACCTTCAGGGGTTAACTATGGCTACACCTTC
CASSPSGVNYGYTF
>TRBJ2-7|TRBD1|NA|17|TRBV7-9
TGTGCCAGCAGCTTAGGGGGCCTGGGGACAGCTGGGGACGAGCAGTACTTC
CASSLGGLGTAGDEQYF
>TRBJ1-5|NA|NA|19|TRBV7-5
TGTGCCAGAAGCTTAGGGGGAGCCACAAGAACCCACGGCAATCAGCCCCAGCATTTT
CARSLGGATRTHGNQPQHF
>TRBJ2-5|NA|once|14|TRBV5-1
TGCGCCAGCAGCTGGAGGGGATCCCAAGAGACCCAGTACTTC
CASSWRGSQETQYF
>TRBJ1-2|TRBD1|NA|14|TRBV3-1/TRBV3-2
TGTGCCAGCAGCCTACCGGGACAGGGGTATGGCTACACCTTC
CASSLPGQGYGYTF
>TRBJ1-4|TRBD1|NA|13|TRBV12-5
TGTGCTAGTTCGGGACAGGGTGATGAAAAACTGTTTTTT
CASSGQGDEKLFF
>TRBJ1-6|NA|NA|13|TRBV12-3/TRBV12-4
TGTGCCAGCAGTTTAGCGGGGGGAACACCCCTCCACTTT
CASSLAGGTPLHF
>TRBJ1-4|NA|NA|15|TRBV28
TGTGCCAGCAGTTTAGGGGGGGCCCGTAATGAAAAACTGTTTTTT
CASSLGGARNEKLFF
>TRBJ2-7|NA|NA|15|TRBV4-2
TGTGCCAGCAGCCTAGGAGGGGCTAGCGCCTACGAGCAGTACTTC
CASSLGGASAYEQYF
>TRBJ2-7|NA|NA|13|TRBV5-1
TGCGCCAGCAGCGTAGGGAGCTCCTACGAGCAGTACTTC
CASSVGSSYEQYF
>TRBJ1-2|TRBD1|few|11|TRBV5-6
TGTGCCAGCAGCAAACGGGACAGCCGCTTTTTC
CASSKRDSRFF
>TRBJ2-5|NA|NA|16|TRBV19
TGTGCCAGTAGTATATCGAGACTAGAGTATCAAGAGACCCAGTACTTC
CASSISRLEYQETQYF
>TRBJ1-3|NA|few|16|TRBV5-1
TGCGCCAGCAGCCCGGCGGGGGGCTACTCTGGAAACACCATATATTTT
CASSPAGGYSGNTIYF
>TRBJ2-5|TRBD2|NA|13|TRBV2
TGTGCCAGCAGTGGGGGACTAGCGGAGACCCAGTACTTC
CASSGGLAETQYF
>TRBJ2-7|TRBD1|NA|15|TRBV27
TGTGCCAGCAGCAACGCTCGGGACAGGGGTTACGAGCAGTACTTC
CASSNARDRGYEQYF
>TRBJ2-3|TRBD2|NA|17|TRBV7-9
TGTGCCAGCAGCTTAGCGAGAGTGTCTAGCGGAACAGATACGCAGTATTTT
CASSLARVSSGTDTQYF